The 15 T cell receptor beta chains below come from one sample, sequenced in a study of T cell repertoires in cytomegalovirus infection. TCRdb re-called the reads with MiXCR, one entry per CDR3 protein. The data show 650,000 to 850,000 distinct CDR3 sequences, approximately 32% seen once. The antigens for these receptors are not known. The sample here was cultured CD8+ T cells from PBMCs, taken from culture after CMV antigen stimulation. The receptors derive from a human donor in good health (CMV status not recorded). Some clones in this sample may be carry-over from other donors' samples.

V and J are TRBV12-3 or TRBV12-4 and TRBJ2-7; 8 bases are a match to TRBD1. The CDR3 runs 14 residues. V dropped 1 base and J dropped 5; count of bases not matched to a gene: 4. CDR3 amino acids: CASSLGTGLNEQYF. CDR3 DNA: TGTGCCAGCAGTTTAGGGACAGGGTTGAACGAGCAGTACTTC.

With regard to this clonotype: This may be a read error, as it is one base from a much larger clone. This chain uses TRBV7-9 with TRBJ2-1, with D unresolved. CDR3 length: 15 residues. The V gene lost 2 bases and the J gene lost 0 bases, with 8 bases spanning the gap. CDR1 and CDR2 (germline): SEHNR, FQNEAQ (reference sequence). The CDR3, as DNA: TGTGCCAGCAGCTTAATGAGACGCTCCTACAATGAGCAGTTCTTC. Protein product: CASSLMRRSYNEQFF.

The chain recombines TRBV10-3 with TRBJ1-1, with D unclear. This CDR3 region has 16 residues. Looked up from germline, CDR1 is ENHRY and CDR2 is SYGVKD. Trimming removed 6 bases from V and 0 bases from J, with 17 bases in between. The CDR3 is CAIREVRVPMNTEAFF. The DNA of the CDR3 is TGTGCCATCAGGGAAGTTAGGGTGCCCATGAACACTGAAGCTTTCTTT.

This clonotype appeared a few times. The chain uses TRBV27 and TRBJ1-3; maybe TRBD1 (6 bases). CDR1 and CDR2 (germline): MNHEY, SMNVEV (reference sequence). The CDR3 sequence is 14 residues long. The ends were cut back, 6 bases at V and 2 bases at J, with 11 bases in the middle. Here the CDR3 reads CASRAGVPGNTIYF. As DNA, the CDR3 is TGTGCCAGCAGAGCAGGGGTTCCTGGAAACACCATATATTTT.

This chain joins TRBV11-2 and TRBJ2-3, with D unclear. CDR1 and CDR2 (germline): SGHAT, FQNNGV. V dropped 5 bases and J dropped 4 bases, with 13 bases sitting between them. The CDR3 consists of 14 residues. This chain's CDR3 is CASSPVVHPDTQYF. The CDR3 DNA sequence: TGTGCCAGCAGCCCGGTCGTCCACCCAGATACGCAGTATTTT.

This clonotype occurred a few times. V is TRBV5-5 and J is TRBJ1-1, with 9 positions matching TRBD1. CDR1 is SGHKS, CDR2 YYEKEE, per germline (reference sequence). CDR3 length: 14 residues. V lost 4 bases, J lost 4 bases, and 5 bases stayed unmatched. For the CDR3, the DNA is TGTGCCAGCAGCACCGGGACAGGGACCACTGAAGCTTTCTTT. It specifies CASSTGTGTTEAFF.

V is TRBV7-8 and J is TRBJ2-3, with TRBD2 identical over 13 bases. This CDR3 has 15 residues. J lost 13 bases, V lost 1 base, and 8 bases had no gene match. Germline-derived CDR1 and CDR2 are SGHVS and FQNEAQ. Here the CDR3 reads CASSLGGLAGAPKYF. DNA for the CDR3: TGTGCCAGCAGCTTAGGAGGACTAGCGGGGGCGCCCAAGTATTTT.

This clonotype was recorded at least ten times. The chain joins TRBV7-4 to TRBJ2-3; tentatively, D is TRBD2 (5 bases). The CDR3 runs 13 residues. With 0 bases removed from V and 6 bases from J, the gap between germline ends came to 7 bases. In germline, CDR1 is SGHVT, CDR2 SQSDAQ. CDR3 nucleotide sequence: TGTGCCAGCAGCTTAGCGTCGGGGGATACGCAGTATTTT. Its translation: CASSLASGDTQYF.

This clonotype has a handful of counts. The gene calls are TRBV11-2 and TRBJ2-3, with D perhaps TRBD2 (7 bases). The CDR3 has 15 residues. V lost 5 bases and J lost 6, with 18 bases in between. Per the germline V gene, CDR1 is SGHAT and CDR2 is FQNNGV. The CDR3 loop reads CASSLLRGAPDTQYF. The CDR3 DNA sequence: TGTGCCAGCAGCCTGCTCCGGGGGGCCCCGGATACGCAGTATTTT.

This clonotype was detected a few times. The chain links TRBV25-1 to TRBJ1-4; D unclear. V was cut by 1 base and J by 1 base, with 10 bases left in between. This CDR3 spans 16 amino acids. Germline V gene lookup returns CDR1 MGHDK and CDR2 SYGVNS. The CDR3: CASSESGEGTNEKLFF. Written as DNA, the CDR3 is TGTGCCAGCAGTGAATCCGGGGAGGGAACTAATGAAAAACTGTTTTTT.

This chain uses TRBV19 with TRBJ2-5; TRBD1 agrees at 12 bases. Germline CDR1 is LNHDA and CDR2 is SQIVND (reference sequence). The CDR3 contains 15 residues. V shed 9 bases and J 5 bases; nucleotides not matched to a gene: 10. The chain's CDR3 is CASRGGQGALETQYF. The CDR3 nucleotides read TGTGCCAGCAGAGGGGGACAGGGGGCCCTGGAGACCCAGTACTTC.

In its sample, this clonotype was seen a few times. The chain couples TRBV7-9 to TRBJ1-1, with D possibly TRBD1 on 5 matching bases. Germline V CDR1 and CDR2: SEHNR, FQNEAQ (reference sequence). This CDR3 is 15 amino acids long. V was clipped by 1 base and J by 4 bases, with 13 bases between them. DNA for the CDR3: TGTGCCAGCAGCTTAGGGGGCTCGGGGGGCACTGAAGCTTTCTTT. Protein product: CASSLGGSGGTEAFF.

V usage is TRBV7-9 and J usage is TRBJ2-1; TRBD2 matches at 13 bases. This CDR3 is built from 16 residues. Germline values: CDR1 SEHNR, CDR2 FQNEAQ (reference sequence). Trimming took 5 bases from V and 5 from J; bases not matched to a gene: 6. CDR3: CASSVGTSGVHNEQFF. In nucleotides, the CDR3 is TGTGCCAGCAGCGTAGGGACTAGCGGGGTCCACAATGAGCAGTTCTTC.

This clonotype occurred a few times. This chain links TRBV6-1 with TRBJ2-3; D may be TRBD2 (5 bases). CDR1 is MNHNS, CDR2 SASEGT, per germline. The CDR3 loop spans 15 amino acids. V was trimmed by 7 bases and J by 1 base, leaving 15 bases between them. CDR3 protein: CASIPEERGTDTQYF. CDR3 sequence (DNA): TGTGCCAGCATACCGGAGGAAAGGGGCACAGATACGCAGTATTTT.

This clonotype was counted only a few times. This chain connects TRBV4-1 to TRBJ2-3; D is ambiguous. This CDR3 has 15 amino acids. The germline CDR1 and CDR2 sequences are MGHRA and YSYEKL. V lost 0 bases and J lost 2, with 9 bases in between. CDR3 nucleotides: TGCGCCAGCAGCCAAGATTACTTAGCCACAGATACGCAGTATTTT. As protein: CASSQDYLATDTQYF.